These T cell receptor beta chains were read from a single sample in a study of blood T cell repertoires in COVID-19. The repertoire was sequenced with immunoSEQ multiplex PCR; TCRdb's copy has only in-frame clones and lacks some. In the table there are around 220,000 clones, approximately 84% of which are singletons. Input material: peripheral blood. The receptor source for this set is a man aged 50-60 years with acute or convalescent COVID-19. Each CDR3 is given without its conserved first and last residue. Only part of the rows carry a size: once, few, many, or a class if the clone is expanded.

SVEASTDTQY | TRBJ2-3 | - | TRBV29-1
ASLLDGYGYT | TRBJ1-2 | - | TRBV10-2
ATSRDMGLNYGYT | TRBJ1-2 | - | TRBV15
ASSEGGLPQETQY | TRBJ2-5 | few | TRBV2
ASSPTGPYNSPLH | TRBJ1-6 | - | TRBV5-1
ASSLEGRARSRSYEQY | TRBJ2-7 | - | TRBV11-2
ASSIGQHNQPQH | TRBJ1-5 | - | TRBV19
ASSPTGGLQPQH | TRBJ1-5 | few | TRBV7-9
ASSRDRSTEAF | TRBJ1-1 | - | TRBV5-4
ASSLGLALGTGELF | TRBJ2-2 | few | TRBV7-9
ASSPLGNLPNTEAF | TRBJ1-1 | once | TRBV7-8
ASSLFGQNTEAF | TRBJ1-1 | - | TRBV27
ASSPQGAMSYGYT | TRBJ1-2 | - | TRBV7-2
ASSPPVGTGSSGELF | TRBJ2-2 | - | TRBV25-1
ASSSPDRGVQPQH | TRBJ1-5 | - | TRBV19
ASSTRQLYTEAF | TRBJ1-1 | - | TRBV6-5
ASSLSLQGVGETQY | TRBJ2-5 | - | TRBV11-1
ASSHGQPGTSGAAQY | TRBJ2-5 | - | TRBV5-4
ASSPRTGGGDSYGYT | TRBJ1-2 | once | TRBV5-1
ASSVLAWDNTGELF | TRBJ2-2 | - | TRBV6-1
ASSLGGTGAPYEQY | TRBJ2-7 | - | TRBV7-2
ASSWGGPNTEAF | TRBJ1-1 | - | TRBV14
ASSDLGLAGKNIQY | TRBJ2-4 | - | TRBV6-1
ASSSSTTGDGYT | TRBJ1-2 | - | TRBV7-9
SVGGHEQF | TRBJ2-1 | - | TRBV20-1
ASSPPGRQVNEQF | TRBJ2-1 | - | TRBV18
ASSLSWGKDTQY | TRBJ2-3 | - | TRBV28
AWSARGARSLGGYT | TRBJ1-2 | few | TRBV30
ASSVDLRGVTF | TRBJ1-1 | - | TRBV9
ASSLRGSPLH | TRBJ1-6 | - | TRBV5-6
ASSLARNTGELF | TRBJ2-2 | few | TRBV7-2
ASSSPPGVAGTGNGYT | TRBJ1-2 | - | TRBV21-1
ASSLSGPGSPLH | TRBJ1-6 | - | TRBV5-6
ASSEDRISGNTIY | TRBJ1-3 | few | TRBV2
ASSRDRAGNTIY | TRBJ1-3 | - | TRBV18
ASSPRVRTGGEQPQH | TRBJ1-5 | - | TRBV18
ASSTGQSYEQY | TRBJ2-7 | - | TRBV5-4
ASSLGGGAYSPLH | TRBJ1-6 | few | TRBV5-4
ASSRQGYYGYT | TRBJ1-2 | - | TRBV19
ASRTGNQPQH | TRBJ1-5 | - | TRBV6-5
ASSVRPRDSDEKLF | TRBJ1-4 | - | TRBV9
ASRRGLDWGTEAF | TRBJ1-1 | - | TRBV2
ASGPGTSGGAVFYNEQF | TRBJ2-1 | once | TRBV12-5
ASSPPGTGSEKLF | TRBJ1-4 | - | TRBV18
TGGLKDREAF | TRBJ1-1 | - | TRBV29-1
ASSLVTIDTEAF | TRBJ1-1 | - | TRBV7-9
ASSIGQGVGDEQY | TRBJ2-7 | - | TRBV5-1
ASARGVNTEAF | TRBJ1-1 | - | TRBV12-3/TRBV12-4
ASSLEGTGGEKLF | TRBJ1-4 | few | TRBV5-1
ASSPRDTYNEQF | TRBJ2-1 | - | TRBV18
SASSPGTRTLNEQF | TRBJ2-1 | - | TRBV20-1
ASSEASPLSTDTQY | TRBJ2-3 | - | TRBV2
ASTHGEGLF | TRBJ1-4 | - | TRBV3-1/TRBV3-2
ASSYSRQGPETQY | TRBJ2-5 | - | TRBV6-5
ASSQDGGRPYNEQF | TRBJ2-1 | - | TRBV4-2
ASSPGQRDYGYT | TRBJ1-2 | - | TRBV10-2
ASSLGRGVGNEQF | TRBJ2-1 | - | TRBV7-7
ASSLAVRFGEKLF | TRBJ1-4 | - | TRBV7-2
ASSLDLRGVYGYT | TRBJ1-2 | - | TRBV7-9
ASSGELLGRTEAF | TRBJ1-1 | - | TRBV5-1